This passage covers 30 T cell receptor beta chains from one sample sequenced in a study of metastatic and nonmetastatic thyroid tumors. TCRdb re-called the PCR reads through MiXCR. Seen here are 7,000 or so clones, around a quarter observed once, and the top ten hold 15% to 20%. Among the patients, none had received any treatment before thyroid surgery. Sequenced input: adjacent normal tissue. The receptors originated from a male donor with papillary thyroid cancer or a benign thyroid nodule (not recorded which). Some clones in this sample may be carry-over from other donors' samples.

The V gene is TRBV4-1, the J gene TRBJ2-7, with a possible D match to TRBD1 (7 bases). This CDR3 has 15 residues. Trimming took 4 bases from V and 1 from J, leaving 14 bases between them. Germline V gives CDR1 MGHRA, CDR2 YSYEKL. CDR3 residues: CASSRGTDTSYEQYF. The CDR3 DNA is TGCGCCAGCAGCCGCGGGACAGATACTTCCTACGAGCAGTACTTC.

The V and J genes are TRBV27 and TRBJ1-5; D gene uncertain. Germline V CDR1 and CDR2: MNHEY, SMNVEV (reference sequence). Trimming pared 1 base from V and 1 base from J, leaving 11 bases between. CDR3 length equals 16 residues. CDR3 protein: CASSLYPPQSNQPQHF. In DNA, the CDR3 is TGTGCCAGCAGTTTATATCCCCCGCAGAGCAATCAGCCCCAGCATTTT.

The chain carries TRBV19 and TRBJ2-7, with 7 bases lining up with TRBD2. V was clipped by 5 bases and J by 2 bases; unmatched bases: 9. Germline values: CDR1 LNHDA, CDR2 SQIVND (reference sequence). CDR3 size: 15 residues. The CDR3 DNA reads TGTGCCAGTAGTCTGGCGTCTAGCGGTCCCTACGAGCAGTACTTC. Translating gives CASSLASSGPYEQYF.

The genes are TRBV11-1 and TRBJ2-1, with D uncertain. V was clipped by 5 bases and J by 10 bases, with 9 bases between them. The CDR3 runs 11 residues. From germline, CDR1 is SGHAT and CDR2 FQDESV (reference sequence). The chain's CDR3 is CASSHPGEQFF. DNA for the CDR3: TGTGCCAGCAGCCACCCCGGAGAGCAGTTCTTC.

This clone has at least ten counts. V usage is TRBV6-5 and J usage is TRBJ1-4; a weak D match, TRBD1 (6 bases). The CDR3 totals 15 residues. V lost 0 bases and J 5 bases, leaving 10 bases between the germline ends. Germline V gene data show CDR1 as MNHEY and CDR2 as SVGAGI. This CDR3 is CASSYSGQVNEKLFF. As DNA, the CDR3 is TGTGCCAGCAGTTACTCGGGACAAGTCAATGAAAAACTGTTTTTT.

Within the sample, this clone is medium-sized. This sequence joins TRBV19 and TRBJ2-1; TRBD2 is a possible D gene (6 bases). This CDR3 comprises 14 residues. V was shortened by 5 bases and J by 8 bases, with 16 bases between the two germline ends. Germline V CDR1 and CDR2: LNHDA, SQIVND (reference sequence). Here the CDR3 DNA reads TGTGCCAGTAGTTGGCGGGGAAGACGGGATGAGCAGTTCTTC. Translated: CASSWRGRRDEQFF.

By share, this clone counts as medium-sized (0.01 to 0.1%). This sequence joins TRBV28 and TRBJ2-4; D uncertain. This CDR3 has 15 residues. V was pared by 6 bases and J by 0 bases, with 12 bases between. Germline V gives CDR1 MDHEN, CDR2 SYDVKM. The CDR3 DNA is TGTGCCAGCAGCCCGCTGGGGTTAGCCAAAAACATTCAGTACTTC. It specifies CASSPLGLAKNIQYF.

A word on this clone: This may be a read error: a much more frequent sequence differs by one nucleotide. The same CDR3 is also encoded by other DNA sequences in this sample. J is TRBJ2-7 and V is TRBV20-1; 8 bases match TRBD2. Germline V CDR1 and CDR2: DFQATT, SNEGSKA (reference sequence). CDR3 size: 13 residues. V dropped 3 bases and J dropped 6; count of bases not matched to a gene: 7. The CDR3 nucleotides read TGCAGTGCTAGTGGCGCGGGAGGCACCGAGCAGTACTTC. Encoded protein: CSASGAGGTEQYF.

Within the sample, this clone is medium-sized. The J gene is TRBJ2-7, the V gene TRBV4-1, with D perhaps TRBD1 (6 bases). This CDR3 spans 14 amino acids. Germline V gene sequence: CDR1 MGHRA, CDR2 YSYEKL. Trimming removed 2 bases at V and 0 bases at J, with 8 bases between. CDR3 sequence: CASSQSDSSYEQYF. The DNA for the CDR3 is TGCGCCAGCAGCCAATCGGACAGCTCCTACGAGCAGTACTTC.

By share, this clone ranks as medium-sized. The chain couples TRBV6-1 to TRBJ1-4; 8 nucleotides align to TRBD1. The CDR3 consists of 16 residues. Germline V gene sequence: CDR1 MNHNS, CDR2 SASEGT. Trimming took 5 bases from V and 8 from J; bases not matched to a gene: 13. CDR3 amino acids: CASSQGMTGVREKLFF. In DNA form, the CDR3 reads TGTGCCAGCAGTCAAGGAATGACAGGGGTTCGAGAAAAACTGTTTTTT.

The J gene is TRBJ1-1, the V gene TRBV12-3 or TRBV12-4, with D possibly matching TRBD1 (5 bases). The CDR3 covers 11 residues. Trimming took off 6 bases at V and 7 bases at J, with 9 bases between the two ends. The CDR3 DNA reads as TGTGCCAGCAGAAGGGGCGGTGAAGCTTTCTTT. Its translation: CASRRGGEAFF.

This clone is termed medium-sized. V gene TRBV5-1 combines with J gene TRBJ2-2; 9 bases agree with TRBD2. The germline CDR1 and CDR2 sequences are SGHRS and YFSETQ. The CDR3 is made up of 16 amino acids. Germline trimming cut 3 bases from V and 4 bases from J; bases unmatched to any gene: 7. The CDR3 region is CASSSVAGVLTGELFF. CDR3 in DNA: TGCGCCAGCAGCTCGGTAGCGGGAGTCCTCACCGGGGAGCTGTTTTTT.

This clone is labeled as medium-sized. The rearrangement links TRBV7-2 to TRBJ2-1, with 12 bases that match TRBD2. The CDR3 runs to 15 residues. Trimming removed 5 bases from V and 7 bases from J; junction bases left unmatched: 6. Per the germline V gene, CDR1 is SGHTA and CDR2 is FQGNSA. The CDR3 region has the DNA TGTGCCAGCAGCCAACTAGCGGGAGGCCGGAATGAGCAGTTCTTC. It is translated as CASSQLAGGRNEQFF.

By sample share, this clone is large. This rearrangement joins TRBV12-3 or TRBV12-4 to TRBJ1-6; 9 bases line up with TRBD1. Germline trimming cut 2 bases from V and 9 bases from J; bases unmatched to any gene: 5. The CDR3 is 15 amino acids. The CDR3 here is CASSLSGQGGSPLHF. CDR3 sequence (DNA): TGTGCCAGCAGTTTATCGGGACAGGGAGGTTCACCCCTCCACTTT.

The V and J genes are TRBV7-8 and TRBJ2-3; D is ambiguous. The CDR3 is 15 residues long. CDR1 and CDR2 (germline): SGHVS, FQNEAQ. Trimming shortened V by 1 base and J by 0 bases, and 8 bases separated the two germline ends. This CDR3 is CASSLEYLSTDTQYF. The CDR3 nucleotides read TGTGCCAGCAGCTTAGAATACCTTAGCACAGATACGCAGTATTTT.

The rearrangement uses TRBV11-1 and TRBJ2-7; 7 positions match TRBD1. CDR1 and CDR2 (germline): SGHAT, FQDESV (reference sequence). CDR3 length equals 16 residues. J lost 4 bases, V lost 4 bases, and 13 bases had no gene match. In nucleotides, the CDR3 is TGTGCCAGCAGCTCTTACAGGGGTGGGAGAGTGTACGAGCAGTACTTC. This codes for CASSSYRGGRVYEQYF.

This chain links TRBV6-5 with TRBJ2-5; 7 bases line up with TRBD2. This CDR3 comprises 16 residues. J lost 5 bases, V lost 2 bases, and 11 bases had no gene match. CDR1 MNHEY and CDR2 SVGAGI come from the germline V gene. For the CDR3, the DNA is TGTGCCAGCAGTTACCCCGGAGGGAGGGGCCCTGAGACCCAGTACTTC. Amino acid sequence: CASSYPGGRGPETQYF.

Concerning this clone itself: The junction departs from germline at one end; a sequencing error may be responsible. DNA for the CDR3: TGTGCTAGCAGTTACAGGGCTGGCTACAATGAGCAGTTCTTC. As protein: CASSYRAGYNEQFF. This chain connects TRBV12-3 or TRBV12-4 to TRBJ2-1, with D possibly TRBD1 on 6 matching bases. The CDR3 spans 14 residues.

This clone is medium-sized by share. The CDR3 region is CASIREGLQETQYF. CDR3 DNA: TGTGCCAGCATTCGGGAGGGCCTCCAAGAGACCCAGTACTTC. The V call is TRBV28, the J call TRBJ2-5, with 8 bases fitting TRBD2. The ends lost 7 bases at V and 1 base at J; junction bases unmatched: 5. Germline CDR1 MDHEN, CDR2 SYDVKM. The CDR3 sequence is 14 residues long.

The V call is TRBV7-2, the J call TRBJ2-2; TRBD1 agrees at 7 bases. J was trimmed by 0 bases and V by 2 bases; bases with no gene match: 0. Germline V lookup: CDR1 SGHTA, CDR2 FQGNSA. CDR3 size: 15 residues. The CDR3 coding sequence is TGTGCCAGCAGCTTACAGGGGGCGAACACCGGGGAGCTGTTTTTT. The encoded protein is CASSLQGANTGELFF.

CDR3 coding DNA: TGTGCCAGCAGCTTACGACAGGGCCGAAACACCATATATTTT. Amino acid sequence: CASSLRQGRNTIYF. V gene TRBV7-2 combines with J gene TRBJ1-3; 7 positions agree with TRBD1. Germline V gene data show CDR1 as SGHTA and CDR2 as FQGNSA. After removal of 2 bases from V and 5 bases from J, the junction contained 3 bases not matched to a gene. The length of the CDR3 is 14 residues.

Sample share makes this clone medium-sized. CDR3 in DNA: TGCAGCGCCACGGACAGGGGGGCTGAAGCTTTCTTT. Protein product: CSATDRGAEAFF. V usage is TRBV29-1 and J usage is TRBJ1-1; the match to TRBD1 covers 10 bases. The trim removed 7 bases at V and 6 bases at J, leaving 5 bases unmatched. Germline CDR1 is SQVTM and CDR2 is ANQGSEA. The CDR3 length is 12 residues. The entire variable domain, with the rest obtained from reference TRBV29-1 and TRBJ1-1, is as follows: SAVISQKPSRDICQRGTSLTIQCQVDSQVTMMFWYRQQPGQSLTLIATANQGSEATYESGFVIDKFPISRPNLTFSTLTVSNMSPEDSSIYLCSATDRGAEAFFGQGTRLTVV.

The J gene is TRBJ2-7, the V gene TRBV11-2, with TRBD1 matching 8 bases. The CDR3 length is 18 residues. Germline values: CDR1 SGHAT, CDR2 FQNNGV. The V segment lost 5 bases and the J segment 0 bases; nucleotides outside the gene matches: 15. The CDR3: CASSLRPLGTGSSYEQYF. The CDR3 DNA reads TGTGCCAGCAGCCTTAGGCCCCTCGGGACAGGCAGCTCCTACGAGCAGTACTTC. Full variable domain (remainder filled in from reference TRBV11-2 and TRBJ2-7): EAGVAQSPRYKIIEKRQSVAFWCNPISGHATLYWYQQILGQGPKLLIQFQNNGVVDDSQLPKDRFSAERLKGVDSTLKIQPAKLEDSAVYLCASSLRPLGTGSSYEQYFGPGTRLTVT.

Points on this clone: Germline and junction disagree at one end, which may indicate a read error. The gene calls are TRBV7-9 and TRBJ1-1; TRBD1 might be the D (5 bases). The CDR3 is made up of 13 amino acids. CDR1 and CDR2 from the germline V gene are SEHNR and FQNEAQ (reference sequence). CDR3 DNA sequence: TGTGCCAGCTCCCGGGGCCCGAACACTGAAGATTTCTTT. Amino acid sequence: CASSRGPNTEDFF.

Comments on this clone: With a much larger clone just one base away, this may be a read error. The sample contains more than one DNA sequence encoding this CDR3. The chain couples TRBV6-1 to TRBJ1-1; D is undetermined. Trimming took 4 bases from V and 4 from J, leaving 10 bases between them. Per the germline V gene, CDR1 is MNHNS and CDR2 is SASEGT. This CDR3 has 13 amino acids. This CDR3 is CASSVEGPTEAFF. The CDR3 nucleotides read TGTGCCAGCAGTGTAGAGGGTCCCACTGAAGCTTTCTTT.

The genes are TRBV7-3 and TRBJ2-1; 8 nucleotides match TRBD1. The CDR3 is made up of 15 amino acids. After removal of 5 bases from V and 4 bases from J, the junction contained 7 bases not matched to a gene. Germline CDR1 is SGHTA and CDR2 is FQGTGA. The CDR3 sequence is CASSLRQGIYNEQFF. Written as DNA, the CDR3 is TGTGCCAGCAGCCTCCGACAGGGGATTTACAATGAGCAGTTCTTC.

This clone was observed at least ten times. The V gene is TRBV6-4, the J gene TRBJ2-2; D is ambiguous. Germline V gene lookup returns CDR1 MRHNA and CDR2 SNTAGT. This CDR3 is 13 amino acids long. V dropped 3 bases and J dropped 0 bases, with 2 bases sitting between them. This chain's CDR3 is CASSEANTGELFF. The CDR3 bases are TGTGCCAGCAGTGAAGCGAACACCGGGGAGCTGTTTTTT.

The chain links TRBV20-1 to TRBJ1-5; D ambiguous. V was shortened by 6 bases and J by 0 bases, with 24 bases between the two germline ends. Germline V gene data show CDR1 as DFQATT and CDR2 as SNEGSKA (reference sequence). This CDR3 comprises 18 residues. In DNA form, the CDR3 reads TGCAGTGCCCGACGTGGTCTAGGAAACCTTGATAGCAATCAGCCCCAGCATTTT. This encodes CSARRGLGNLDSNQPQHF.

In this sample, this clone turned up many times. V usage is TRBV2 and J usage is TRBJ1-6, with 7 bases that match TRBD1. CDR3 size: 13 residues. With V trimmed by 8 bases and J by 7 bases, 5 bases remained unmatched. In germline, CDR1 is SNHLY, CDR2 FYNNEI. In DNA form, the CDR3 reads TGTGCCAGCCTGGGACAGACAAATTCACCCCTCCACTTT. Protein product: CASLGQTNSPLHF.

The chain links TRBV5-1 to TRBJ2-1; tentatively, D is TRBD1 or TRBD2 (5 bases each). The CDR3 length is 13 residues. V lost 4 bases and J lost 12, with 17 bases in between. The germline V gene has CDR1 SGHRS and CDR2 YFSETQ. CDR3 DNA: TGCGCCAGCAGCGGGACCAATCGGGCGGGGCAGTTCTTC. As protein: CASSGTNRAGQFF.